The clone carrying this T cell receptor beta chain has a handful of counts. This sample was included in a study of T-cell reconstitution after alpha-beta-depleted transplantation in children. Unique molecular identifiers were incorporated when the TCRbeta library was constructed. TCRdb processed the PCR reads anew with MiXCR; each CDR3 protein has one entry. The sample contains some 550,000 distinct CDR3 sequences, about 17% of which appear only once. V shed 2 bases, J shed 8 bases, and the junction held 14 bases outside the gene matches. Germline V gene lookup returns CDR1 MNHEY and CDR2 SMNVEV (reference sequence). The CDR3 consists of 18 residues.

The origin of this receptor is a human donor who donated a stem cell graft to a child with acute lymphoblastic leukemia. This material consisted of PBMCs from the stem cell graft donor, taken from the stem cell graft. The chain has TRBV27 and TRBJ2-1; TRBD2 agrees at 11 bases. The CDR3 DNA follows: TGTGCCAGCAGTTTACCTCCTACTAGCGGGAGAGAAGGCGATGAGCAGTTCTTC. It codes for CASSLPPTSGREGDEQFF.